Following are 2 T cell receptor beta chains from one sample sequenced in a study of OX40 agonist ivuxolimab in advanced cancers. Assay: immunoSEQ multiplex PCR; the TCRdb copy retains only in-frame clones and omits some. The table shows about 69,000 clones, with approximately 89% occurring only once. The specimen comprised CD4+ or CD8+ T cells sorted from blood, sampled in a trial of the OX40 agonist ivuxolimab. The source is an adult with an advanced solid tumor such as melanoma, head and neck, liver or kidney cancer.

The rearrangement links TRBV7-9 to TRBJ1-2; no definite D call. Trimming left V 1 base short and J 5 bases short, with 11 bases between. The CDR3 has 14 amino acids. Per germline, CDR1 SEHNR and CDR2 FQNEAQ (reference sequence). As DNA, the CDR3 is TGTGCCAGCAGCTTAGTTGGGGTGGAGTATGGCTACACCTTC. Its translation is CASSLVGVEYGYTF.

The V gene is TRBV7-6, the J gene TRBJ1-4; tentative D call: TRBD1 (6 bases). Germline CDR1 reads SGHVS; CDR2 reads FNYEAQ. With 6 bases removed from V and 7 bases from J, the gap between germline ends came to 12 bases. CDR3 length: 13 amino acids. As DNA, the CDR3 is TGTGCCAGCAGAGCAGTGGGGGCTGAAAAACTGTTTTTT. This encodes CASRAVGAEKLFF.